The 25 T cell receptor beta chains reported below all come from one sample, sequenced in a study of T-cell reconstitution after alpha-beta-depleted transplantation in children. A library of TCRbeta sequences, prepared with unique molecular identifiers, was generated. A single record per CDR3 protein comes from TCRdb applying MiXCR to the PCR reads. The data contain more than 500,000 distinct CDR3 sequences, approximately 10% of them singletons. Sequencing was performed on PBMCs, mostly from graft donor cells, taken 180 days after TCRalphabeta/CD19-depleted stem cell transplant. These TCRs come from a female patient younger than 10 who had a stem cell transplant for aplastic anemia, so the T cells may come from the graft donor.

Remarks on this clonotype: Sequence at one end of the junction differs from germline and may be a read error. This rearrangement joins TRBV4-3 to TRBJ2-4; no clear D gene. The length of the CDR3 is 19 residues. The germline gives CDR1 LGHNA, CDR2 YSLEER. CDR3 bases: TGCGCCAGCAGCAAAGAAAAGATCGTGGGTTGGGAAGCCAAAAACATTCAGTACTTC. It codes for CASSKEKIVGWEAKNIQYF.

Many counts were recorded for this clonotype. This chain joins TRBV12-3 or TRBV12-4 and TRBJ2-2; no clear D gene. V lost 6 bases and J 0 bases, leaving 8 bases between the germline ends. This CDR3 region has 14 residues. The CDR3: CASRRDSNTGELFF. As DNA, the CDR3 is TGTGCCAGCAGGAGAGATTCGAACACCGGGGAGCTGTTTTTT.

This clonotype was observed a few times. The chain combines TRBV28 with TRBJ2-4; TRBD2 matches 11 bases. CDR1 and CDR2 (germline): MDHEN, SYDVKM. Trimming at V came to 4 bases and at J to 16 bases, leaving 12 bases not matched to a gene. CDR3 size: 14 residues. The CDR3 spells CASSSTPGLAVFYF. The CDR3 DNA reads TGTGCCAGCAGTTCAACCCCGGGACTAGCGGTCTTCTACTTC.

The chain couples TRBV2 to TRBJ1-2, with D maybe TRBD1 (5 bases). CDR1 is SNHLY, CDR2 FYNNEI, per germline. This CDR3 is 14 amino acids long. V was clipped by 6 bases and J by 4 bases, with 15 bases between them. The CDR3 is CASRGGPQSYGYTF. The CDR3 DNA reads TGTGCCAGCAGGGGGGGACCCCAATCCTATGGCTACACCTTC.

The chain has TRBV6-1 and TRBJ1-5, with D hard to call. Germline CDR1 and CDR2: MNHNS and SASEGT. With 7 bases removed from V and 1 base from J, the gap between germline ends came to 14 bases. CDR3 length equals 15 residues. DNA of the CDR3: TGTGCCAGCAACCCTCTGAGCAACAGCAATCAGCCCCAGCATTTT. Translated: CASNPLSNSNQPQHF.

The chain is built from TRBV20-1 and TRBJ1-1; 9 nucleotides align to TRBD1. V lost 3 bases and J lost 6; bases outside the gene matches: 14. The CDR3 spans 16 residues. Looked up from germline, CDR1 is DFQATT and CDR2 is SNEGSKA (reference sequence). In DNA form, the CDR3 reads TGCAGTGCTAGTCCCAGGACAGGGGACGAGGCAGCTGAAGCTTTCTTT. This encodes CSASPRTGDEAAEAFF.

This clonotype has at least ten counts. The chain combines TRBV19 with TRBJ2-6; no reliable D call. The CDR3 is made up of 15 amino acids. Germline V gene sequence: CDR1 LNHDA, CDR2 SQIVND (reference sequence). Trimming took off 6 bases at V and 0 bases at J, with 9 bases between the two ends. The CDR3 spells CASRRSDSGANVLTF. The DNA for the CDR3 is TGTGCCAGTAGAAGGAGCGACTCTGGGGCCAACGTCCTGACTTTC.

CDR3 in DNA: TGTGCCAGCAGCGTACAGGGAGGACTCGCCGGGGAGCTGTTTTTT. It yields the protein CASSVQGGLAGELFF. The rearrangement joins TRBV9 to TRBJ2-2, with D perhaps matching TRBD2 (6 bases). Germline CDR1 SGDLS, CDR2 YYNGEE. CDR3 length: 15 residues. Deletions cut 1 base from V and 6 bases from J, with 13 bases between.

J is TRBJ1-3 and V is TRBV5-1; D is unresolved. The CDR3 extends over 17 amino acids. V lost 1 base to trimming and J lost 1 base, with 15 bases between them. Per germline, CDR1 SGHRS and CDR2 YFSETQ. The chain's CDR3 is CASSLPPGGPSGNTIYF. CDR3 nucleotides: TGCGCCAGCAGCTTGCCGCCCGGCGGACCATCTGGAAACACCATATATTTT.

The V gene is TRBV10-3, the J gene TRBJ2-1; TRBD2 is a possible D gene (6 bases). This CDR3 contains 14 residues. Germline CDR1 and CDR2: ENHRY and SYGVKD. Between the trimmed V and J ends, which lost 10 bases and 2 bases, there was a span of 15 bases. The CDR3 here is CATYSGFTYNEQFF. The CDR3 DNA follows: TGTGCCACCTATAGCGGTTTTACCTACAATGAGCAGTTCTTC.

The chain employs TRBV7-2 and TRBJ2-7; unclear D gene. V lost 2 bases and J 2 bases, leaving 10 bases between the germline ends. Germline V gives CDR1 SGHTA, CDR2 FQGNSA. This CDR3 has 14 amino acids. In DNA form, the CDR3 reads TGTGCCAGCAGCTTATTCCCAGGAACCTACGAGCAGTACTTC. Translated, it gives CASSLFPGTYEQYF.

The sample holds a few counts of this clonotype. The J gene is TRBJ1-2, the V gene TRBV24-1, with 7 nucleotides matching TRBD1. Looked up from germline, CDR1 is KGHDR and CDR2 is SFDVKD. The CDR3 spans 15 residues. After removal of 7 bases from V and 7 bases from J, the junction contained 14 bases not matched to a gene. The CDR3 sequence is CATRPRTGGICGYTF. The DNA for the CDR3 is TGTGCCACCAGACCCCGGACAGGCGGAATCTGTGGCTACACCTTC.

A few counts support this clonotype. CDR3 in amino acids: CASSVGGGDSTDTQYF. CDR3 DNA sequence: TGTGCCAGCAGCGTAGGCGGGGGCGATAGCACAGATACGCAGTATTTT. The genes are TRBV9 and TRBJ2-3, with a possible D match to TRBD2 (7 bases). V was clipped by 0 bases and J by 0 bases, with 11 bases between them. Germline V CDR1 and CDR2: SGDLS, YYNGEE. CDR3 length equals 16 residues.

V is TRBV6-1 and J is TRBJ1-2, with D maybe TRBD1 (5 bases). This CDR3 contains 15 residues. V lost 2 bases and J lost 2, with 12 bases in between. CDR1 and CDR2 (germline): MNHNS, SASEGT. CDR3 sequence reads: CASSEWVGENYGYTF. The CDR3 DNA is TGTGCCAGCAGTGAATGGGTAGGGGAGAACTATGGCTACACCTTC.

This clonotype has just a few counts. The CDR3 nucleotides read TGTGCCAGCAGCTCAAGCGGGAAAACCTACGAGCAGTACGTC. As protein: CASSSSGKTYEQYV. The rearrangement links TRBV7-2 to TRBJ2-7, with 7 bases matching TRBD2. Germline-derived CDR1 and CDR2 are SGHTA and FQGNSA. The CDR3 has 14 amino acids. V lost 4 bases to trimming and J lost 2 bases; unmatched junction nucleotides: 5.

This clonotype was observed at least ten times. The chain links TRBV7-8 to TRBJ2-1; 12 nucleotides agree with TRBD1. This CDR3 spans 16 amino acids. The ends lost 5 bases at V and 8 bases at J; junction bases unmatched: 10. CDR1 SGHVS and CDR2 FQNEAQ come from the germline V gene. The DNA for the CDR3 is TGTGCCAGCAGCGAATCCGGGACAGGGGGCGGCGATGAGCAGTTCTTC. This translates into CASSESGTGGGDEQFF.

This chain connects TRBV20-1 to TRBJ2-1; 8 bases align to TRBD2. CDR3 size: 15 residues. Per germline, CDR1 DFQATT and CDR2 SNEGSKA (reference sequence). The CDR3 sequence: CFNRGGRKTYNEQFF. The CDR3 DNA reads as TGCTTTAATCGGGGGGGCAGAAAAACCTACAATGAGCAGTTCTTC.

The rearrangement joins TRBV4-3 to TRBJ2-7; D possibly corresponds to TRBD2 (5 bases). Germline V lookup: CDR1 LGHNA, CDR2 YSLEER. This CDR3 is built from 15 residues. The germline V and J ends were trimmed by 0 bases and 7 bases, with 16 bases remaining between them. CDR3 sequence: CASSQENTTPGEQYF. In DNA, the CDR3 is TGCGCCAGCAGCCAAGAGAATACGACCCCGGGGGAGCAGTACTTC.

The genes are TRBV6-1 and TRBJ1-5; 8 positions match TRBD1. This CDR3 is 15 amino acids long. Trimming cost V 5 bases and J 0 bases; bases outside gene matches: 3. Germline-derived CDR1 and CDR2 are MNHNS and SASEGT. The CDR3 bases are TGTGCCAGCAGTAAACAGGGGGTTAGCAATCAGCCCCAGCATTTT. The encoded protein is CASSKQGVSNQPQHF.

This chain connects TRBV18 to TRBJ1-4; D may be TRBD1 (6 bases). This CDR3 spans 15 amino acids. Trimming took 3 bases from V and 6 from J, leaving 14 bases between them. Germline values: CDR1 KGHSH, CDR2 LQKENI. The CDR3 DNA reads TGTGCCAGCTCACCGGGGCGGCACAGGGATGAAAAACTGTTTTTT. Its translation is CASSPGRHRDEKLFF. Full variable domain (missing parts from reference TRBV18 and TRBJ1-4): NAGVMQNPRHLVRRRGQEARLRCSPMKGHSHVYWYRQLPEEGLKFMVYLQKENIIDESGMPKERFSAEFPKEGPSILRIQQVVRGDSAAYFCASSPGRHRDEKLFFGSGTQLSVL.

The chain employs TRBV30 and TRBJ2-1; possibly TRBD1 for D (5 bases). V was trimmed by 0 bases and J by 5 bases, leaving 14 bases between them. Germline loops: CDR1 GTSNPN, CDR2 SVGIG (reference sequence). The CDR3 spans 15 residues. CDR3 residues: CAWSVGAAKNNEQFF. The CDR3 nucleotides read TGTGCCTGGAGTGTAGGGGCAGCCAAAAACAATGAGCAGTTCTTC.

This clonotype was seen a handful of times. V usage is TRBV11-3 and J usage is TRBJ2-7; 9 bases fit TRBD2. The CDR3 covers 15 residues. The germline gives CDR1 SGHNT, CDR2 YENEEA. The CDR3 DNA is TGTGCCAGCAGCCTAGAAAGCGGGGGGCCGAACGAGCAGTACGTC. Protein sequence: CASSLESGGPNEQYV.

The chain has TRBV5-4 and TRBJ1-1; D call uncertain. CDR3 length equals 14 residues. Trimming took off 6 bases at V and 1 base at J, with 13 bases between the two ends. Germline V gives CDR1 SGHNT, CDR2 YYREEE (reference sequence). The CDR3 spells CASTPPGRNTEAFF. CDR3 DNA: TGTGCCAGCACCCCACCGGGCAGGAACACTGAAGCTTTCTTT.

As concerns this clonotype: This may arise from a read error, as a much more abundant clone is one base away. The rearrangement uses TRBV5-8 and TRBJ2-1; D might be TRBD1 or TRBD2, each matching 5 bases. This CDR3 region has 15 residues. Germline CDR1 reads SGHTS; CDR2 reads YDEGEE. CDR3 sequence: CTSSLGRTRVNEQFF. CDR3 DNA: TGTACCAGCAGCTTGGGACGTACGAGGGTAAATGAGCAGTTCTTC.

The chain employs TRBV29-1 and TRBJ1-3; D is undetermined. The CDR3 has 13 amino acids. Germline-derived CDR1 and CDR2 are SQVTM and ANQGSEA. V lost 4 bases and J 0 bases, leaving 7 bases between the germline ends. CDR3 sequence reads: CSVVQSSGNTIYF. CDR3 DNA: TGCAGCGTTGTACAGTCCTCTGGAAACACCATATATTTT.